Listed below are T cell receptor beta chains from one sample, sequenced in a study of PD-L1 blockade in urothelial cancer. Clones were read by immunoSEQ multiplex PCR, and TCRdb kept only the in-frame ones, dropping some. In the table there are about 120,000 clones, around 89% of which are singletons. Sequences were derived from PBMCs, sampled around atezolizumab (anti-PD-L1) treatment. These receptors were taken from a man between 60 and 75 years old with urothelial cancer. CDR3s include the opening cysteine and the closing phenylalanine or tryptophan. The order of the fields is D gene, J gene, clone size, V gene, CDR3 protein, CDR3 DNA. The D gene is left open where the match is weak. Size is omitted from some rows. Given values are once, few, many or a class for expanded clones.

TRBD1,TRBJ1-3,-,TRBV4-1,CASSTGALSGNTIYF,TGCGCCAGCAGCACAGGGGCCCTCTCTGGAAACACCATATATTTT
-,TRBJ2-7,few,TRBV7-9,CASSWESYEQYF,TGTGCCAGCAGCTGGGAGTCCTACGAGCAGTACTTC
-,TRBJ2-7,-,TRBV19,CASSMLGEYEQYF,TGTGCCAGTAGTATGCTAGGGGAATACGAGCAGTACTTC
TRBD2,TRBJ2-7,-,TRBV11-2,CASSSRSSGGIGHEQYF,TGTGCCAGCAGCTCGCGATCTAGCGGGGGCATCGGCCACGAGCAGTACTTC
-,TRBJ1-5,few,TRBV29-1,CSAVSSYNQPQHF,TGCAGCGCTGTAAGCTCCTACAATCAGCCCCAGCATTTT
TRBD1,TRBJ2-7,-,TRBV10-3,CAIRDRGMYEQYF,TGTGCCATCCGGGACAGGGGGATGTACGAGCAGTACTTC
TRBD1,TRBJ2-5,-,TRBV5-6,CASSFGLGGETQYF,TGTGCCAGCAGCTTTGGATTAGGGGGCGAGACCCAGTACTTC
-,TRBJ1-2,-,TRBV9,CASSAQGNYGYTF,TGTGCCAGCAGCGCCCAGGGGAACTATGGCTACACCTTC
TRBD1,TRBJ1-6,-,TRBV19,CASSISASGGKPLHF,TGTGCCAGTAGTATATCGGCCTCAGGGGGCAAGCCCCTCCACTTT
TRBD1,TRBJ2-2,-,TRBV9,CASSIRQGVGTGELFF,TGTGCCAGCAGCATAAGACAGGGGGTAGGGACCGGGGAGCTGTTTTTT
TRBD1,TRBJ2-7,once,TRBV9,CASSGPQGANYEQYF,TGTGCCAGCAGCGGACCCCAGGGGGCCAACTACGAGCAGTACTTC
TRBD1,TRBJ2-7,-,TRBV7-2,CASSLAGTGHEQYF,TGTGCCAGCAGCTTAGCCGGGACAGGGCACGAGCAGTACTTC
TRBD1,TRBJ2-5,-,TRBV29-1,CSVRQGSLETQYF,TGCAGCGTTCGACAGGGATCCCTAGAGACCCAGTACTTC
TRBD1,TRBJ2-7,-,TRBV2,CASSGDRVNEQYF,TGTGCCAGCAGTGGGGACAGGGTCAACGAGCAGTACTTC
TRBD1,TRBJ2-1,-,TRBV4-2,CASSQAGTGENEQFF,TGTGCCAGCAGCCAAGCCGGGACAGGGGAAAATGAGCAGTTCTTC
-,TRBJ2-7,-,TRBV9,CASSVDRIPYEQYF,TGTGCCAGCAGCGTAGACAGGATCCCCTACGAGCAGTACTTC
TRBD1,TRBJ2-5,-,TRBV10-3,CAIQQGERETQYF,TGTGCCATTCAACAGGGGGAGAGGGAGACCCAGTACTTC
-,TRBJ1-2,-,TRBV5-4,CASSPKTPTGDTYGYTF,TGTGCCAGCAGCCCCAAGACACCGACAGGAGATACGTATGGCTACACCTTC
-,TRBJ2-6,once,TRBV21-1,CASSRGTAGSRSGANVLTF,TGTGCCAGCAGCCGGGGGACGGCTGGATCCCGATCTGGGGCCAACGTCCTGACTTTC
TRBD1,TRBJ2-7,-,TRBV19,CASSTYSGQGSHEQYF,TGTGCCAGTAGTACTTACTCGGGACAGGGGTCACACGAGCAGTACTTC
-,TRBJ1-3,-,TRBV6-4,CASSPTHRSRSGNTIYF,TGTGCCAGCAGTCCCACCCACAGGTCACGGTCTGGAAACACCATATATTTT
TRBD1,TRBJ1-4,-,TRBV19,CASTPGTGVSGNEKLFF,TGTGCCAGTACCCCCGGGACAGGGGTATCGGGAAATGAAAAACTGTTTTTT
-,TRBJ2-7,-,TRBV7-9,CASRARGGSYEQYF,TGTGCCAGCAGGGCCCGGGGTGGGTCCTACGAGCAGTACTTC
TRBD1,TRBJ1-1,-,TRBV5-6,CASSLTGVRTEAFF,TGTGCCAGCAGCTTAACAGGGGTAAGGACTGAAGCTTTCTTT
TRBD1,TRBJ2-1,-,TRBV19,CASSPRQGDGPFGEQFF,TGTGCCAGTAGTCCCCGACAGGGCGATGGCCCATTCGGAGAGCAGTTCTTC
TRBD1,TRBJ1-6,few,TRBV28,CASSPPTGEYSPLHF,TGTGCCAGCAGTCCCCCGACAGGGGAGTATTCACCCCTCCACTTT
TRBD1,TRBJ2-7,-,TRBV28,CASSSGQGVYYEQYF,TGTGCCAGCAGCTCGGGACAGGGGGTGTACTACGAGCAGTACTTC
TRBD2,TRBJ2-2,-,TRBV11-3,CASSHPGGAQTGELFF,TGTGCCAGCAGCCACCCGGGAGGGGCGCAAACCGGGGAGCTGTTTTTT
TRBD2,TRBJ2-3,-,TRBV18,CASSPGLAPRSTDTQYF,TGTGCCAGCTCACCCGGACTAGCGCCTAGGAGCACAGATACGCAGTATTTT